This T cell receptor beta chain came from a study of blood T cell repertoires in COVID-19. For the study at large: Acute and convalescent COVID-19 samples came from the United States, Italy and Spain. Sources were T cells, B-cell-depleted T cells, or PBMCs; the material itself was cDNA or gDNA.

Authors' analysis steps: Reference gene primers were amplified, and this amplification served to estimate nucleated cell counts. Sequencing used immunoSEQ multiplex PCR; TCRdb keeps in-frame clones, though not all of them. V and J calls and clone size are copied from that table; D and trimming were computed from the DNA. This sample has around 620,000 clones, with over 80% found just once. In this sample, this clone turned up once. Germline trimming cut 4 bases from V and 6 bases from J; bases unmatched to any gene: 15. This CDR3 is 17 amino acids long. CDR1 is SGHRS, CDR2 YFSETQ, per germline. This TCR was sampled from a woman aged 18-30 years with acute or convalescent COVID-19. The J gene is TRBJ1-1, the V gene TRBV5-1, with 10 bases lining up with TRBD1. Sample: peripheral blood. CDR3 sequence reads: CASSPRTGGLFVAEAFF. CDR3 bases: TGCGCCAGCAGCCCCAGGACAGGGGGGCTTTTTGTCGCTGAAGCTTTCTTT.